What follows are 7 T cell receptor beta chains derived from one specimen sequenced in a study of T cell responses to AZD1222 COVID-19 vaccine. Sequenced by immunoSEQ multiplex PCR; TCRdb stores in-frame clones only, minus some. The sample has 130,000 to 150,000 clones; approximately 90% are singletons. Sequencing was performed on peripheral blood, taken on day 0 of AZD1222 vaccination. The origin of the receptors is an adult in good health.

The gene calls are TRBV9 and TRBJ2-1; the match to TRBD2 covers 13 bases. V gave up 0 bases and J gave up 9 bases; unmatched junction bases: 3. CDR1 is SGDLS, CDR2 YYNGEE, per germline. The CDR3 has 15 amino acids. Here the CDR3 reads CASSVGTSGGAEQFF. Here the CDR3 DNA reads TGTGCCAGCAGCGTAGGTACTAGCGGGGGGGCTGAGCAGTTCTTC. The variable domain in full, with the rest retrieved from reference TRBV9 and TRBJ2-1, is DSGVTQTPKHLITATGQRVTLRCSPRSGDLSVYWYQQSLDQGLQFLIQYYNGEERAKGNILERFSAQQFPDLHSELNLSSLELGDSALYFCASSVGTSGGAEQFFGPGTRLTVL.

V and J are TRBV24-1 and TRBJ1-5; TRBD1 aligns across 9 bases. Trimming cost V 6 bases and J 2 bases; bases outside gene matches: 25. Germline V gives CDR1 KGHDR, CDR2 SFDVKD. The CDR3 is 22 residues long. The CDR3 DNA reads TGTGCCACCAGTCCCTCACAGGATGCGGACAGGGGAACCTTTTCAGGCAATCAGCCCCAGCATTTT. Translation: CATSPSQDADRGTFSGNQPQHF.

The V call is TRBV19, the J call TRBJ2-7; 9 bases align to TRBD1. Germline lookup yields CDR1 LNHDA and CDR2 SQIVND (reference sequence). The trim removed 5 bases at V and 3 bases at J, leaving 2 bases unmatched. This CDR3 is 13 amino acids long. In nucleotides, the CDR3 is TGTGCCAGTAGTCCGGACAGGGGCTACGAGCAGTACTTC. This gives the protein CASSPDRGYEQYF.

This sequence joins TRBV6-5 and TRBJ2-7; a weak D match, TRBD2 (6 bases). V lost 6 bases and J lost 1, with 10 bases in between. The germline gives CDR1 MNHEY, CDR2 SVGAGI. CDR3 size: 13 residues. The CDR3 DNA sequence: TGTGCCAGCAGGCGGGGTCAGTCCTACGAGCAGTACTTC. Protein product: CASRRGQSYEQYF.

A single count supports this clone. This chain links TRBV6-4 with TRBJ1-2, with D uncertain. The germline V gene encodes CDR1 MRHNA and CDR2 SNTAGT. V was cut by 0 bases and J by 5 bases, with 7 bases left in between. The length of the CDR3 is 13 residues. The CDR3 DNA follows: TGTGCCAGCAGTGACTCCAGGCTTTATGGCTACACCTTC. Protein product: CASSDSRLYGYTF.

The V call is TRBV4-1, the J call TRBJ1-2, with D tentatively TRBD1 (5 bases). Germline CDR1 is MGHRA and CDR2 is YSYEKL. Between the trimmed V and J ends, which lost 3 bases and 9 bases, there was a span of 32 bases. CDR3 size: 19 residues. DNA of the CDR3: TGCGCCAGCAGCCACCAAGAATGGGGTTTGGGACGCCGCCTCGTACGCTACACCTTC. It specifies CASSHQEWGLGRRLVRYTF.

This clone was counted once. V usage is TRBV7-2 and J usage is TRBJ2-1; TRBD2 matches at 9 bases. V dropped 6 bases and J dropped 3; count of bases not matched to a gene: 18. This CDR3 spans 19 amino acids. Germline V lookup: CDR1 SGHTA, CDR2 FQGNSA. CDR3 nucleotides: TGTGCCAGCAGATACCTTCTAGCGGGAACTTCGGGGGGCTACAATGAGCAGTTCTTC. Its translation: CASRYLLAGTSGGYNEQFF.